This entry features one TCR beta chain sequence. This entry comes from a study of blood T cells in healthy people across ages. Germline V CDR1 and CDR2: MGHRA, YSYEKL. CDR3 length: 14 residues. V was trimmed by 4 bases and J by 11 bases, leaving 17 bases between them. The people who gave samples were healthy Caucasians from Russia, aged roughly 6 to 100. The use of a sample-barcoded 5' primer and a J-beta primer mix characterized a second PCR of roughly 6 to 11 cycles. One entry per CDR3 protein results from TCRdb running MiXCR on the 5' RACE reads. The sample has around 1,000,000 distinct CDR3 sequences; around 27% are singletons. These same data were also listed under a study on T cells of mothers and their children. This second report adds: Sample barcodes and 2-4 random nucleotides came from the second PCR's M1S primer. Researchers report slightly higher, though non-significant, overlap in related mother-child pairs than in unrelated pairs. Nobody spotted any persistent microchimeric T cell clones.

The sample taken for sequencing was blood. V usage is TRBV4-1 and J usage is TRBJ1-4; no clear D gene. The sequence was obtained from a girl aged 2 to 9 in good health. In DNA form, the CDR3 reads TGCGCCAGCAGCCGAGGGATATTAGGCGCGAAACTGTTTTTT. Protein product: CASSRGILGAKLFF.